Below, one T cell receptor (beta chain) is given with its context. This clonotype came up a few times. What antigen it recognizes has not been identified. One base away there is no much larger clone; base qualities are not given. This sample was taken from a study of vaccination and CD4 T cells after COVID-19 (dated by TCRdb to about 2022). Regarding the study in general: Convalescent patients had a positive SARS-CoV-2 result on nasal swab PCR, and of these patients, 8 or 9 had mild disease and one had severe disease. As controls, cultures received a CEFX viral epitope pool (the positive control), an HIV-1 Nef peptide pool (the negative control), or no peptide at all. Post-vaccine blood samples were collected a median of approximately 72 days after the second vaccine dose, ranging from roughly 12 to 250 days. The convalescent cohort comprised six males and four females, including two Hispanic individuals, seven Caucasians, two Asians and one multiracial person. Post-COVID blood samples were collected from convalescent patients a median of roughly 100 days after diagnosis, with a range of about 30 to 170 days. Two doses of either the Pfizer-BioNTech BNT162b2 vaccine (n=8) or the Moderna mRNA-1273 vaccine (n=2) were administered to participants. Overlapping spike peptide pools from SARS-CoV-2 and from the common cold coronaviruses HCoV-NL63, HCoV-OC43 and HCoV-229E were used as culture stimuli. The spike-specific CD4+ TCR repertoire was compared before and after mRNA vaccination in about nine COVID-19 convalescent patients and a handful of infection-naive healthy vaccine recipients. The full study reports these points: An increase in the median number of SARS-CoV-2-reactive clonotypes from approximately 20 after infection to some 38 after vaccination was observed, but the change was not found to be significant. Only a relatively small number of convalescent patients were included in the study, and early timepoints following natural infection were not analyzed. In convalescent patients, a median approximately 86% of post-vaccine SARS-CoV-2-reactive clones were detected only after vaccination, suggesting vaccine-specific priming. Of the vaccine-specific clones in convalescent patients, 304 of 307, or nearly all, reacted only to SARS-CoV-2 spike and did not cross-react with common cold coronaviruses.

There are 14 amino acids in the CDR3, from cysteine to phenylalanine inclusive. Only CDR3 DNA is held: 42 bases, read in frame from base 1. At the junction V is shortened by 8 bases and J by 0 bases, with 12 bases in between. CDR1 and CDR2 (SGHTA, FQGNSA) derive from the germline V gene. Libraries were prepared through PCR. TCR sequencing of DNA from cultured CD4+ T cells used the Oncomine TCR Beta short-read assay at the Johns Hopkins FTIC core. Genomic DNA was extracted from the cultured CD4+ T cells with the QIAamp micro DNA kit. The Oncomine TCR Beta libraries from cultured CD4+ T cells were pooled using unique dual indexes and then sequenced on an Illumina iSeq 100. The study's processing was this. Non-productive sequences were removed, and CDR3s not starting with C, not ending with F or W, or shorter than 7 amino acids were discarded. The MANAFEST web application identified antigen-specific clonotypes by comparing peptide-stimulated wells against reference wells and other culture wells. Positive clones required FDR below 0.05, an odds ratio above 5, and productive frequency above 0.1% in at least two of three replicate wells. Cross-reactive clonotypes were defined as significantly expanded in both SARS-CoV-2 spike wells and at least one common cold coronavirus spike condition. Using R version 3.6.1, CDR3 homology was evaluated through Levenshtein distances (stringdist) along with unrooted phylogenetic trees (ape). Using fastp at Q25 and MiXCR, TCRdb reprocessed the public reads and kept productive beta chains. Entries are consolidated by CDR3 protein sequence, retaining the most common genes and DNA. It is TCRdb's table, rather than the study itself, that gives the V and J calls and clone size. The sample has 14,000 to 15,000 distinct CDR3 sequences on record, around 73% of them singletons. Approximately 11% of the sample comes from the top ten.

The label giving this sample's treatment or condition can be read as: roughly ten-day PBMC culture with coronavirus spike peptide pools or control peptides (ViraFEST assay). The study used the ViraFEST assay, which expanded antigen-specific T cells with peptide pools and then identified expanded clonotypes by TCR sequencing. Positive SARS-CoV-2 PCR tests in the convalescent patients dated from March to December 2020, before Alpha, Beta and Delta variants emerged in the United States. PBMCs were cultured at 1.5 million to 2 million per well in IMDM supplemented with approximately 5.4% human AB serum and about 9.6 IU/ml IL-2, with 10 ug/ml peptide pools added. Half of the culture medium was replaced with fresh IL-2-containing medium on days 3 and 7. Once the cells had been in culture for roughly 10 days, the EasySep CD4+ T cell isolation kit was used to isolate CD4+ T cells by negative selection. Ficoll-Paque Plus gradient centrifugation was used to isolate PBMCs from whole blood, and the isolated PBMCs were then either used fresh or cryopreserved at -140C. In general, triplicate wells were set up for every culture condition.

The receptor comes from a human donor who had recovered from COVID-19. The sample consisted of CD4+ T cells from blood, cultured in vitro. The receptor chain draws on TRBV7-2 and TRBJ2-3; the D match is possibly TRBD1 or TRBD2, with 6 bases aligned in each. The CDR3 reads CASRRDTSTDTQYF. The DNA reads TGTGCCAGCCGGCGGGACACAAGCACAGATACGCAGTATTTT.